These 16 T cell receptor beta chains came from one sample sequenced in a study of shared clonotypes between healthy human individuals. TCRdb's table, derived via immunoSEQ multiplex PCR, lists solely in-frame clones and lacks some. The repertoire includes millions of clones, approximately 90% of them detected once, and about 0.13% sits in the top ten. Sequencing was done on a sample of naive CD4+ T cells sorted from blood. Stated subset: CD45RA+ positively selected. The source is a man aged 18 to 30 in good health.

This clone was picked up a small number of times. The chain carries TRBV7-2 and TRBJ2-5; 8 bases line up with TRBD2. The length of the CDR3 is 14 residues. CDR1 and CDR2 from the germline V gene are SGHTA and FQGNSA. The V segment lost 4 bases and the J segment 6 bases; nucleotides outside the gene matches: 7. This CDR3 reads CASSSAGVRKTQYF. The CDR3 DNA reads TGTGCCAGCAGCTCAGCGGGAGTTCGAAAGACCCAGTACTTC.

This chain links TRBV7-3 with TRBJ2-3; D might be TRBD1 or TRBD2, each matching 5 bases. Looked up from germline, CDR1 is SGHTA and CDR2 is FQGTGA. V was cut by 6 bases and J by 5 bases, with 21 bases left in between. The CDR3 contains 16 residues. CDR3 sequence: CASRTSGTSLGDTQYF. DNA of the CDR3: TGTGCCAGCAGAACTTCCGGGACCTCCTTGGGAGATACGCAGTATTTT. The full variable domain, with the rest looked up from reference TRBV7-3 and TRBJ2-3, is GAGVSQTPSNKVTEKGKYVELRCDPISGHTALYWYRQSLGQGPEFLIYFQGTGAADDSGLPNDRFFAVRPEGSVSTLKIQRTERGDSAVYLCASRTSGTSLGDTQYFGPGTRLTVL.

With respect to this clone: The same CDR3 arises from other DNA sequences in this sample as well. The chain uses TRBV19 and TRBJ2-2, with unresolved D. Germline lookup yields CDR1 LNHDA and CDR2 SQIVND (reference sequence). V was clipped by 1 base and J by 4 bases, with 4 bases between them. The CDR3 is 13 residues long. The CDR3 DNA reads as TGTGCCAGTAGTATAGCCGGCACCGGGGAGCTGTTTTTT. Translation: CASSIAGTGELFF.

In regard to this clone: A junction boundary mismatches the germline segment, possibly from a read error. The chain carries TRBV7-6 and TRBJ2-3; D not resolved. CDR1 and CDR2 (germline): SGHVS, FNYEAQ. The CDR3 length is 12 residues. CDR3 sequence (DNA): TGTGCCAGCAGTTTAGACGCGGATACGCAGTATTTT. It is translated as CASSLDADTQYF.

About this clone itself: Other DNA variants within this sample encode the same CDR3. This chain uses TRBV20-1 with TRBJ2-5; no firm D call. Germline CDR1 is DFQATT and CDR2 is SNEGSKA (reference sequence). Trimming cost V 4 bases and J 1 base, with 4 bases left between them. The CDR3 has 11 amino acids. CDR3 nucleotides: TGCAGTGCTACCAGCCAAGAGACCCAGTACTTC. Translated: CSATSQETQYF.

The chain combines TRBV13 with TRBJ2-7, with TRBD1 matching over 9 bases. This CDR3 region has 14 residues. CDR1 and CDR2 from the germline V gene are PRHDT and FYEKMQ (reference sequence). V gave up 5 bases and J gave up 3 bases; unmatched junction bases: 5. The CDR3 spells CASSQTGGIYEQYF. For the CDR3, the DNA is TGTGCCAGCAGCCAGACAGGGGGAATCTACGAGCAGTACTTC.

V is TRBV6-4 and J is TRBJ2-3; TRBD2 matches at 7 bases. CDR3 length: 14 residues. Looked up from germline, CDR1 is MRHNA and CDR2 is SNTAGT. The V segment lost 9 bases and the J segment 3 bases; nucleotides outside the gene matches: 9. The CDR3 region is CASPICGSTDTQYF. CDR3 in DNA: TGTGCCAGTCCTATCTGCGGGAGTACAGATACGCAGTATTTT.

CDR3 protein: CASSEDRALAFF. The DNA of the CDR3 is TGTGCCAGCAGCGAGGACAGGGCCTTGGCTTTCTTT. The rearrangement links TRBV5-8 to TRBJ1-1; 8 bases align to TRBD1. Unmatched junction bases numbered 7, after V lost 4 bases and J lost 11 bases. From germline, CDR1 is SGHTS and CDR2 YDEGEE. CDR3 length: 12 residues.

Turning to this clone: The sample has other DNA sequences that encode this CDR3 too. The chain couples TRBV5-1 to TRBJ1-2; 7 bases match TRBD1. The CDR3 spans 14 residues. V lost 3 bases and J lost 2; bases outside the gene matches: 4. CDR1 is SGHRS, CDR2 YFSETQ, per germline. CDR3: CASSSQGGNYGYTF. Written as DNA, the CDR3 is TGCGCCAGCAGCTCCCAGGGGGGAAACTATGGCTACACCTTC.

This chain joins TRBV30 and TRBJ2-2; D might be TRBD2 (5 bases). Germline CDR1 is GTSNPN and CDR2 is SVGIG (reference sequence). Trimming stripped 7 bases from V and 7 bases from J, with 10 bases between. CDR3 length equals 11 residues. The CDR3 loop is CASRVGGELFF. Here the CDR3 DNA reads TGTGCCTCGAGGGTAGGCGGGGAGCTGTTTTTT.

The CDR3 protein is CASSELQSTDTQYF. The DNA for the CDR3 is TGTGCCAGCAGTGAACTACAGAGCACAGATACGCAGTATTTT. The chain uses TRBV27 and TRBJ2-3; no clear D gene. Germline V CDR1 and CDR2: MNHEY, SMNVEV (reference sequence). This CDR3 spans 14 amino acids. The V end lost 5 bases, the J end lost 0 bases, and 9 bases lay between the germline ends.

This clone has a single count. The rearrangement links TRBV18 to TRBJ1-1; D is unresolved. The CDR3 covers 12 residues. V lost 4 bases and J 10 bases, leaving 13 bases between the germline ends. In germline, CDR1 is KGHSH, CDR2 LQKENI. The CDR3 bases are TGTGCCAGCTCACTCCGAGGAGAATCAGCTTTCTTT. This encodes CASSLRGESAFF. The whole variable domain, remainder taken from reference TRBV18 and TRBJ1-1, is NAGVMQNPRHLVRRRGQEARLRCSPMKGHSHVYWYRQLPEEGLKFMVYLQKENIIDESGMPKERFSAEFPKEGPSILRIQQVVRGDSAAYFCASSLRGESAFFGQGTRLTVV.

The rearrangement links TRBV6-6 to TRBJ2-5; the D gene is possibly TRBD1 (5 bases). The germline V and J ends were trimmed by 1 base and 2 bases, with 14 bases remaining between them. Germline V gives CDR1 MNHNY, CDR2 SVGAGI (reference sequence). The CDR3 covers 16 residues. The CDR3 coding sequence is TGTGCCAGCAGTTACTTCTTTTCTCAGGGACAAGAGACCCAGTACTTC. This sequence encodes CASSYFFSQGQETQYF.

The chain combines TRBV11-2 with TRBJ2-5; 9 bases are shared with TRBD1. Germline V gene sequence: CDR1 SGHAT, CDR2 FQNNGV. The CDR3 runs 16 residues. J gave up 5 bases and V 5 bases, and 12 bases lay outside the gene matches. The CDR3 is CASSPRRQGVGETQYF. The CDR3 DNA is TGTGCCAGCAGCCCCCGTAGACAGGGGGTTGGTGAGACCCAGTACTTC.

The chain is built from TRBV7-2 and TRBJ2-2, with no clear D. Germline-derived CDR1 and CDR2 are SGHTA and FQGNSA. This CDR3 is built from 13 residues. Trimming pared 5 bases from V and 4 bases from J, leaving 8 bases between. CDR3 DNA: TGTGCCAGCAGCCTCCCGTCCACCGGGGAGCTGTTTTTT. Amino acids: CASSLPSTGELFF.

This clone was seen only a few times. Other nucleotide sequences from this sample produce the same CDR3. The chain joins TRBV14 to TRBJ1-2, with D hard to call. Germline V gene sequence: CDR1 SGHDN, CDR2 FVKESK. Trimming shortened V by 1 base and J by 4 bases, and 1 base separated the two germline ends. There are 11 residues in the CDR3. The CDR3 reads CASSQGYGYTF. The CDR3 bases are TGTGCCAGCAGCCAAGGCTATGGCTACACCTTC. Full variable domain (outside the CDR3, taken from reference TRBV14 and TRBJ1-2): EAGVTQFPSHSVIEKGQTVTLRCDPISGHDNLYWYRRVMGKEIKFLLHFVKESKQDESGMPNNRFLAERTGGTYSTLKVQPAELEDSGVYFCASSQGYGYTFGSGTRLTVV.